This T cell receptor beta chain was found in a study of cytomegalovirus exposure and HLA in healthy donors. Study background: It was reported in a later analysis that the approximately 120 validation repertoires used the same platform as the 666 first-cohort repertoires.

Method: immunoSEQ multiplex PCR; TCRdb's copy keeps in-frame clones and lacks some. The table shows approximately 200,000 clones, with about 90% occurring only once. The study's findings and limits: Investigators reported fewer than 200 TCR beta chains as tied to cytomegalovirus. According to a later analysis, TCR clusters from the first cohort tended to co-occur in the 120 or so validation repertoires. As confirmed in vitro, three CMV-associated chains were specific for CMV antigens.

Turning to this clone: Antigen specificity is unknown.

V lost 4 bases to trimming and J lost 2 bases, with 20 bases between them. The germline V gene encodes CDR1 MGHRA and CDR2 YSYEKL. This CDR3 region has 17 residues. Sequenced: PBMCs. This receptor was identified in a woman younger than 35 in good health and CMV-seronegative. The chain is built from TRBV4-1 and TRBJ1-2; D is possibly TRBD1 (5 bases). DNA of the CDR3: TGCGCCAGCAGCCCGTTCGGGGGAGCCCTCGACAACTATGGCTACACCTTC. This sequence encodes CASSPFGGALDNYGYTF.